Following are 32 T cell receptor beta chains from one sample sequenced in a study of T cell repertoires in cytomegalovirus infection. One entry per CDR3 protein results from TCRdb running MiXCR on the reads. The data show more than 150,000 distinct CDR3 sequences, 20% to 30% seen once. Sequencing was carried out using PBMCs. These receptor sequences come from a human donor in good health (CMV status not recorded). Some clones in this sample may be carry-over from other donors' samples.

This clonotype showed up just a few times. The chain carries TRBV11-3 and TRBJ1-1; the D is unclear. Germline CDR1 is SGHNT and CDR2 is YENEEA. Between the trimmed V and J ends, which lost 0 bases and 8 bases, there was a span of 10 bases. The CDR3 has 13 residues. CDR3 bases: TGTGCCAGCAGCTTAGATACGACGGCGGAAGCTTTCTTT. Translation gives CASSLDTTAEAFF.

This clonotype was detected ten times or more. The chain links TRBV7-6 to TRBJ2-5; D gene unclear. V lost 1 base and J 1 base, leaving 4 bases between the germline ends. The CDR3 is made up of 13 amino acids. Germline values: CDR1 SGHVS, CDR2 FNYEAQ. The CDR3 reads CASSLGFQETQYF. As DNA, the CDR3 is TGTGCCAGCAGCTTAGGTTTCCAAGAGACCCAGTACTTC. Filled out from reference TRBV7-6 and TRBJ2-5, the complete variable domain reads GAGVSQSPRYKVTKRGQDVALRCDPISGHVSLYWYRQALGQGPEFLTYFNYEAQQDKSGLPNDRFSAERPEGSISTLTIQRTEQRDSAMYRCASSLGFQETQYFGPGTRLLVL.

The J gene is TRBJ1-2, the V gene TRBV5-6, with D tentatively TRBD1 (6 bases). Germline V gives CDR1 SGHDT, CDR2 YYEEEE. V lost 2 bases and J lost 0, with 8 bases in between. The CDR3 is made up of 14 amino acids. CDR3 region: CASSFDRSNYGYTF. The CDR3 DNA sequence: TGTGCCAGCAGCTTCGACAGGTCTAACTATGGCTACACCTTC.

This clonotype was observed a handful of times. CDR3 DNA: TGTGCCAGCAGCTTAGGGGCGGGTACGCAGTATTTT. As protein: CASSLGAGTQYF. This chain joins TRBV11-2 and TRBJ2-3, with D possibly being TRBD2 (5 bases). With 1 base removed from V and 8 bases from J, the gap between germline ends came to 7 bases. CDR1 and CDR2 (germline): SGHAT, FQNNGV. This CDR3 is 12 amino acids long.

This clonotype appeared a few times. The chain recombines TRBV19 with TRBJ1-1, with a tentative D call TRBD1 (5 bases). The CDR3 consists of 19 residues. V was cut by 3 bases and J by 1 base, with 24 bases left in between. The V gene's germline CDR1 is LNHDA and CDR2 SQIVND (reference sequence). For the CDR3, the DNA is TGTGCCAGTAGTATCGCTCCCGGGGGATGGACCAACGAGAACACTGAAGCTTTCTTT. Its translation is CASSIAPGGWTNENTEAFF.

The table lists this clonotype with a few counts. The chain joins TRBV28 to TRBJ1-2, with 7 bases lining up with TRBD1. V lost 8 bases to trimming and J lost 4 bases; unmatched junction nucleotides: 4. CDR3 size: 12 residues. Germline V lookup: CDR1 MDHEN, CDR2 SYDVKM. The CDR3 nucleotides are TGTGCCAGCCAGGGACAGCCCTATGGCTACACCTTC. Translation gives CASQGQPYGYTF.

This clonotype was counted many times. The chain is built from TRBV12-3 or TRBV12-4 and TRBJ2-3; the match to TRBD2 covers 8 bases. The CDR3 is 15 residues long. V shed 4 bases and J 1 base; nucleotides not matched to a gene: 4. The CDR3 loop reads CASSWRGAGTDTQYF. The CDR3 coding sequence is TGTGCCAGCAGTTGGCGGGGGGCCGGCACAGATACGCAGTATTTT.

This sequence joins TRBV24-1 and TRBJ1-2; no definite D call. Trimming stripped 5 bases from V and 2 bases from J, with 11 bases between. The germline V gene encodes CDR1 KGHDR and CDR2 SFDVKD. The CDR3 has 14 residues. The CDR3: CATSGVAENYGYTF. CDR3 DNA sequence: TGTGCCACCAGTGGAGTAGCAGAGAACTATGGCTACACCTTC.

Many counts were recorded for this clonotype. This chain joins TRBV2 and TRBJ1-1, with D unclear. The germline V and J ends were trimmed by 7 bases and 1 base, with 13 bases remaining between them. CDR3 length: 14 amino acids. CDR1 is SNHLY, CDR2 FYNNEI, per germline. CDR3 sequence reads: CASTSRGGNTEAFF. The CDR3, as DNA: TGTGCCAGCACCTCACGAGGCGGGAACACTGAAGCTTTCTTT.

V gene TRBV30 combines with J gene TRBJ2-3, with TRBD1 matching 8 bases. Per the germline V gene, CDR1 is GTSNPN and CDR2 is SVGIG (reference sequence). Trimming at V came to 7 bases and at J to 4 bases, leaving 10 bases not matched to a gene. This CDR3 comprises 14 residues. The CDR3, as DNA: TGTGCCTTAAAACCGGGACAGGCGTCAGATACGCAGTATTTT. It yields the protein CALKPGQASDTQYF.

The sample holds many counts of this clonotype. The V and J genes are TRBV6-1 and TRBJ1-2, with a weak D call TRBD1 (5 bases). Trimming removed 8 bases from V and 4 bases from J, with 14 bases in between. From germline, CDR1 is MNHNS and CDR2 SASEGT. This CDR3 spans 13 amino acids. As DNA, the CDR3 is TGTGCCAGCTCTGGGGCGAGATTCTATGGCTACACCTTC. This sequence encodes CASSGARFYGYTF.

This clonotype was seen ten or more times. The rearrangement uses TRBV7-9 and TRBJ1-1; tentative D call: TRBD1 (5 bases). V was clipped by 6 bases and J by 6 bases, with 17 bases between them. The germline V gene encodes CDR1 SEHNR and CDR2 FQNEAQ (reference sequence). The CDR3 sequence is 14 residues long. The DNA of the CDR3 is TGTGCCAGCAGTTCCGCCAGGGTTAACTCTGAAGCTTTCTTT. This encodes CASSSARVNSEAFF.

The chain couples TRBV4-1 to TRBJ2-7, with D perhaps TRBD2 (6 bases). Trimming took off 1 base at V and 2 bases at J, with 12 bases between the two ends. The CDR3 sequence is 15 residues long. CDR1 is MGHRA and CDR2 is YSYEKL in the germline V gene. CDR3 region: CASSQGSGGTYEQYF. CDR3 nucleotides: TGCGCCAGCAGCCAAGGTAGCGGAGGCACCTACGAGCAGTACTTC.

This clonotype was found many times. One end of the junction fails to match germline, which may point to a read error. This chain links TRBV7-7 with TRBJ2-2; 7 bases are a match to TRBD2. The CDR3 loop spans 13 amino acids. Germline lookup yields CDR1 SSHAT and CDR2 FNYEAQ (reference sequence). This CDR3 reads CASSLAGTGELFF. In DNA, the CDR3 is TGTGCTAGCAGCTTAGCGGGCACCGGGGAGCTGTTTTTT.

This clonotype was seen more than once but under ten times. J is TRBJ1-1 and V is TRBV12-3 or TRBV12-4, with no clear D. The CDR3 spans 15 residues. Trimming removed 4 bases at V and 0 bases at J, with 12 bases between. The CDR3 coding sequence is TGTGCCAGCAGTTATCCCCGGGATATGAACACTGAAGCTTTCTTT. It specifies CASSYPRDMNTEAFF.

The table lists this clonotype with a count of one. A much larger clone differs by one base, so this may be a read error. The CDR3 reads CASSLEGLKYYEQFF. In DNA form, the CDR3 reads TGTGCCAGCAGCTTAGAGGGACTTAAATACTATGAGCAGTTCTTC. This chain uses TRBV7-6 with TRBJ2-1; TRBD2 is a possible D gene (6 bases). CDR1 and CDR2 from the germline V gene are SGHVS and FNYEAQ. The V gene lost 1 base and the J gene lost 8 bases, with 15 bases spanning the gap. The CDR3 runs 15 residues.

V gene TRBV4-3 combines with J gene TRBJ2-7, with D tentatively TRBD2 (6 bases). Trimming removed 4 bases from V and 2 bases from J, with 15 bases in between. In germline, CDR1 is LGHNA, CDR2 YSLEER. The CDR3 totals 15 residues. CDR3 sequence reads: CASSLDSGEPYEQYF. CDR3 DNA sequence: TGCGCCAGCAGCCTCGATTCGGGAGAACCCTACGAGCAGTACTTC.

This clonotype has a count of ten or more. The chain carries TRBV14 and TRBJ1-3; D is unclear. V was shortened by 4 bases and J by 4 bases, with 8 bases between the two germline ends. The CDR3 consists of 13 residues. CDR1 and CDR2 from the germline V gene are SGHDN and FVKESK. The CDR3 DNA is TGTGCCAGCAGCCCATTCTCCGGAAACACCATATATTTT. Protein product: CASSPFSGNTIYF.

V usage is TRBV5-6 and J usage is TRBJ1-5; unclear D gene. This CDR3 contains 14 residues. The germline V gene encodes CDR1 SGHDT and CDR2 YYEEEE. V gave up 3 bases and J gave up 4 bases, with 11 bases separating them. The CDR3 region is CASSSPTTNQPQHF. The CDR3 DNA is TGTGCCAGCAGCTCTCCAACTACTAATCAGCCCCAGCATTTT.

The chain carries TRBV28 and TRBJ2-1; D is possibly TRBD2 (6 bases). V was shortened by 7 bases and J by 4 bases, with 17 bases between the two germline ends. Germline V CDR1 and CDR2: MDHEN, SYDVKM. The CDR3 covers 15 residues. For the CDR3, the DNA is TGTGCCAGCACCCTAGGTCCTAGCGCGTACAATGAGCAGTTCTTC. Protein: CASTLGPSAYNEQFF.

This clonotype was counted between two and nine times. V usage is TRBV6-5 and J usage is TRBJ2-1, with a weak D call TRBD1 (6 bases). Trimming pared 2 bases from V and 10 bases from J, leaving 15 bases between. The CDR3 is 14 amino acids. Germline V CDR1 and CDR2: MNHEY, SVGAGI. CDR3 bases: TGTGCCAGCAGTTACGGCCAGGGGCCACGGGAGCAGTTCTTC. Translated: CASSYGQGPREQFF.

This clonotype came up once. The chain carries TRBV10-3 and TRBJ1-1; D might be TRBD1 (5 bases). V was cut by 8 bases and J by 1 base, with 14 bases left in between. CDR3 length: 14 residues. Germline V lookup: CDR1 ENHRY, CDR2 SYGVKD. DNA for the CDR3: TGTGCCATCTGGGACCAACTATCGAACACTGAAGCTTTCTTT. Translating it yields CAIWDQLSNTEAFF.

In its sample, this clonotype was seen many times. The chain has TRBV7-2 and TRBJ2-7, with 8 bases that match TRBD1. Germline V gene data show CDR1 as SGHTA and CDR2 as FQGNSA. With 1 base clipped from V and 1 base from J, the junction kept 0 bases outside the gene matches. This CDR3 comprises 14 residues. CDR3 nucleotides: TGTGCCAGCAGCTTAGACAGGGGGTCCTACGAGCAGTACTTC. Its translation: CASSLDRGSYEQYF.

This sequence joins TRBV14 and TRBJ1-3; D is uncertain. This CDR3 region has 12 residues. V lost 2 bases and J 11 bases, leaving 10 bases between the germline ends. Germline V gene data show CDR1 as SGHDN and CDR2 as FVKESK. CDR3: CASSQLRTPIYF. The CDR3 DNA reads as TGTGCCAGCAGCCAATTGAGGACGCCCATATATTTT.

This clonotype was detected many times. This chain uses TRBV7-2 with TRBJ1-4; D might be TRBD1 (5 bases). The germline gives CDR1 SGHTA, CDR2 FQGNSA. V lost 3 bases to trimming and J lost 0 bases, with 8 bases between them. The CDR3 has 15 residues. CDR3 sequence: CASSLGLPTNEKLFF. The CDR3 nucleotides read TGTGCCAGCAGCTTGGGACTACCAACTAATGAAAAACTGTTTTTT.

This chain uses TRBV5-6 with TRBJ1-2; D is unclear. The CDR3 is made up of 14 amino acids. V gave up 0 bases and J gave up 4 bases, with 10 bases separating them. Germline V gene data show CDR1 as SGHDT and CDR2 as YYEEEE. CDR3 DNA sequence: TGTGCCAGCAGCTTGGGCTCGGGGATCTATGGCTACACCTTC. It translates to CASSLGSGIYGYTF.

This clonotype showed up just a few times. The rearrangement joins TRBV28 to TRBJ1-1; D is perhaps TRBD1 (5 bases). The CDR3 has 14 residues. Germline V lookup: CDR1 MDHEN, CDR2 SYDVKM. The ends were cut back, 2 bases at V and 6 bases at J, with 13 bases in the middle. CDR3 region: CASSLAQGGAEAFF. CDR3 sequence (DNA): TGTGCCAGCAGTTTAGCCCAGGGTGGCGCTGAAGCTTTCTTT. Complete variable domain (other parts from reference TRBV28 and TRBJ1-1): DVKVTQSSRYLVKRTGEKVFLECVQDMDHENMFWYRQDPGLGLRLIYFSYDVKMKEKGDIPEGYSVSREKKERFSLILESASTNQTSMYLCASSLAQGGAEAFFGQGTRLTVV.

This clonotype came up a few times. CDR3 nucleotide sequence: TGCGCCAGCAGTGCCGCAGGCTCCTACGAGCAGTACTTC. Its translation is CASSAAGSYEQYF. This sequence joins TRBV10-2 and TRBJ2-7; D unresolved. Germline loops: CDR1 WSHSY, CDR2 SAAADI. V was clipped by 4 bases and J by 0 bases, with 7 bases between them. The CDR3 is 13 residues long.

In its sample, this clonotype was seen many times. The chain is built from TRBV11-2 and TRBJ2-1; D remains ambiguous. Germline CDR1 SGHAT, CDR2 FQNNGV. The CDR3 length is 11 residues. V lost 3 bases to trimming and J lost 8 bases, with 5 bases between them. In DNA form, the CDR3 reads TGTGCCAGCAGCTTCGCTCATGAGCAGTTCTTC. Translated, it gives CASSFAHEQFF.

The V call is TRBV19, the J call TRBJ2-2; 7 bases agree with TRBD2. This CDR3 is 15 amino acids long. Per the germline V gene, CDR1 is LNHDA and CDR2 is SQIVND (reference sequence). The trim removed 3 bases at V and 2 bases at J, leaving 3 bases unmatched. The CDR3 DNA reads as TGTGCCAGTAGTATGAGCGGGATTAACACCGGGGAGCTGTTTTTT. This gives the protein CASSMSGINTGELFF. Together with reference TRBV19 and TRBJ2-2, the CDR3 gives the full variable domain: DGGITQSPKYLFRKEGQNVTLSCEQNLNHDAMYWYRQDPGQGLRLIYYSQIVNDFQKGDIAEGYSVSREKKESFPLTVTSAQKNPTAFYLCASSMSGINTGELFFGEGSRLTVL.

This chain uses TRBV3-1 with TRBJ2-2, with no clear D. Germline CDR1 is LGHDT and CDR2 is YNNKEL (reference sequence). V was clipped by 4 bases and J by 0 bases, with 6 bases between them. This CDR3 has 14 amino acids. CDR3 protein: CASSRFSNTGELFF. CDR3 DNA sequence: TGTGCCAGCAGCCGATTCTCGAACACCGGGGAGCTGTTTTTT.

V and J are TRBV29-1 and TRBJ2-3; 7 bases are shared with TRBD2. Germline V gene lookup returns CDR1 SQVTM and CDR2 ANQGSEA. The CDR3 covers 16 residues. J gave up 2 bases and V 3 bases, and 11 bases lay outside the gene matches. CDR3 amino acids: CSVDGSGAGPTDTQYF. The CDR3 bases are TGCAGCGTTGATGGGAGCGGGGCAGGACCCACAGATACGCAGTATTTT.